This paragraph reports one T cell receptor beta chain. No antigen is known for it. Per-nucleotide qualities are absent, and no much larger clonotype sits a single base away. The data were obtained in a study of control samples from healthy donors and cancer patients (dated by TCRdb to between 2020 and 2021). From the cysteine through the phenylalanine, the CDR3 covers 16 amino acids. Left in the record is the CDR3 DNA by itself, 48 bases read in frame from the first base. V is reduced by 4 bases and J by 0 bases, leaving a spacing of 17 bases between them. The germline V gene gives CDR1 as SGHDT and CDR2 as YYEEEE. The library was produced with the immunoSEQ multiplex PCR assay. The source is immuneACCESS, and TCRdb retained only in-frame sequences with V and J called. Part of the clones is not carried over; for the studies checked, unresolved V genes explain less than half of this, and the remainder is unexplained. Across this sample there are over 150,000 clones, with 96% seen only once. In total, the top ten clones hold just over 1% of the sample.

This TCR was sampled from a woman in her twenties or thirties in good health. Sample: blood. This chain is built from TRBV5-6 and TRBJ2-7, with no reliable assignment of the D segment. CDR3 region: CASSPSLGKGSYEQYF. DNA sequence: TGTGCCAGCAGCCCCAGTCTGGGGAAGGGCTCCTACGAGCAGTACTTC. Joined to the reference TRBV5-6 and TRBJ2-7 proteins, this CDR3 gives the full variable domain: DAGVTQSPTHLIKTRGQQVTLRCSPKSGHDTVSWYQQALGQGPQFIFQYYEEEERQRGNFPDRFSGHQFPNYSSELNVNALLLGDSALYLCASSPSLGKGSYEQYFGPGTRLTVT.